Each of the 19 T cell receptor beta chains below was sequenced from the same sample in a study of blood T cell repertoires in COVID-19. Here immunoSEQ multiplex PCR was the method, and the copy in TCRdb shows in-frame clones only, minus some. The repertoire holds about 500,000 clones, about 89% seen once, with about 8.2% in the top ten. The sample was peripheral blood. The receptors were sampled from a woman aged 45-60 years with COVID-19, enrolled during active disease.

The chain couples TRBV7-2 to TRBJ1-6; the D is unclear. The germline CDR1 and CDR2 sequences are SGHTA and FQGNSA. The CDR3 contains 19 residues. Deletions cut 0 bases from V and 1 base from J, with 16 bases between. CDR3 loop: CASSLANLLSGSYNSPLHF. CDR3 nucleotide sequence: TGTGCCAGCAGCTTAGCCAACCTCCTATCAGGTTCCTATAATTCACCCCTCCACTTT. Variable domain in full (rest from reference TRBV7-2 and TRBJ1-6): GAGVSQSPSNKVTEKGKDVELRCDPISGHTALYWYRQSLGQGLEFLIYFQGNSAPDKSGLPSDRFSAERTGGSVSTLTIQRTQQEDSAVYLCASSLANLLSGSYNSPLHFGNGTRLTVT.

CDR3 region: CATSRKGTGNVGYTF. The CDR3 DNA is TGTGCCACCAGCAGGAAAGGGACAGGGAATGTTGGCTACACCTTC. The V and J genes are TRBV15 and TRBJ1-2; 9 bases fit TRBD1. Germline CDR1 reads LNHNV; CDR2 reads YYDKDF (reference sequence). The CDR3 length is 15 residues. V trimming: 3 bases; J trimming: 7 bases; junction bases outside the gene matches: 9. Full variable domain (rest looked up from reference TRBV15 and TRBJ1-2): DAMVIQNPRYQVTQFGKPVTLSCSQTLNHNVMYWYQQKSSQAPKLLFHYYDKDFNNEADTPDNFQSRRPNTSFCFLDIRSPGLGDTAMYLCATSRKGTGNVGYTFGSGTRLTVV.

The V and J genes are TRBV18 and TRBJ2-5; D gene uncertain. Germline-derived CDR1 and CDR2 are KGHSH and LQKENI. V lost 6 bases to trimming and J lost 5 bases, with 16 bases between them. CDR3 length equals 14 residues. DNA of the CDR3: TGTGCCAGCTCCTCCCGTGTCCAGTGGGAGACCCAGTACTTC. It encodes CASSSRVQWETQYF.

The chain combines TRBV2 with TRBJ1-2; maybe TRBD1 (5 bases). Germline V gives CDR1 SNHLY, CDR2 FYNNEI. The CDR3 totals 13 residues. V gave up 10 bases and J gave up 7 bases, with 19 bases separating them. CDR3 DNA: TGTGCCACCTCGCCCGGGACTCTAGGTGGCTACACCTTC. Translating gives CATSPGTLGGYTF.

The chain links TRBV6-5 to TRBJ1-1; 7 bases fit TRBD1. With 6 bases clipped from V and 4 bases from J, the junction kept 8 bases outside the gene matches. The CDR3 contains 14 residues. CDR1 is MNHEY, CDR2 SVGAGI, per germline. The CDR3 loop is CASSLGQRITEAFF. The CDR3 bases are TGTGCCAGCAGCTTGGGACAGAGGATCACTGAAGCTTTCTTT.

In its sample, this clone was seen once. The chain recombines TRBV15 with TRBJ2-7, with 10 positions matching TRBD1. The CDR3 has 17 amino acids. CDR1 and CDR2 (germline): LNHNV, YYDKDF (reference sequence). With 3 bases clipped from V and 3 bases from J, the junction kept 11 bases outside the gene matches. CDR3 nucleotide sequence: TGTGCCACCAGCAGGGGAACCCCTGGACAGGGGGTCTACGAGCAGTACTTC. Protein sequence: CATSRGTPGQGVYEQYF.

The chain joins TRBV5-1 to TRBJ2-5; possibly TRBD1 for D (5 bases). V lost 7 bases and J lost 7, with 20 bases in between. Germline V CDR1 and CDR2: SGHRS, YFSETQ. The CDR3 spans 14 residues. CDR3 protein: CASGIRTSQRTQYF. The DNA of the CDR3 is TGCGCCAGCGGGATTCGGACATCCCAGCGGACCCAGTACTTC.

This clone occurred once. The rearrangement joins TRBV7-2 to TRBJ2-2; 10 nucleotides line up with TRBD1. This CDR3 spans 17 amino acids. Trimming removed 6 bases from V and 5 bases from J; junction bases left unmatched: 12. CDR1 is SGHTA, CDR2 FQGNSA, per germline. The CDR3 sequence: CASRGPTGGRWTGELFF. The CDR3 DNA follows: TGTGCCAGCAGGGGCCCGACAGGGGGCCGGTGGACCGGGGAGCTGTTTTTT.

The chain is built from TRBV27 and TRBJ2-1, with D possibly TRBD1 on 5 matching bases. V gave up 3 bases and J gave up 7 bases, with 13 bases separating them. The germline gives CDR1 MNHEY, CDR2 SMNVEV (reference sequence). The CDR3 length is 14 residues. The CDR3 nucleotides read TGTGCCAGCAGTTTCAAGGCAGGGTGGAATGAGCAGTTCTTC. Translated, it gives CASSFKAGWNEQFF.

In DNA form, the CDR3 reads TGTGCCAGCAGCTGGCGGGGGGACAATCAGCCCCAGCATTTT. It encodes CASSWRGDNQPQHF. The chain links TRBV7-9 to TRBJ1-5, with a tentative D call TRBD1 (5 bases). From germline, CDR1 is SEHNR and CDR2 FQNEAQ (reference sequence). Trimming took 4 bases from V and 3 from J, leaving 10 bases between them. CDR3 length: 14 amino acids.

The chain has TRBV2 and TRBJ1-3; D is possibly TRBD1 (5 bases). This CDR3 has 16 amino acids. The germline V gene has CDR1 SNHLY and CDR2 FYNNEI. V was shortened by 6 bases and J by 4 bases, with 19 bases between the two germline ends. CDR3: CASSDGRAGRGNTIYF. The DNA of the CDR3 is TGTGCCAGCAGCGACGGCAGGGCGGGAAGGGGAAACACCATATATTTT.

The rearrangement uses TRBV10-3 and TRBJ1-6, with a possible D match to TRBD1 (6 bases). Trimming shortened V by 6 bases and J by 7 bases, and 19 bases separated the two germline ends. The CDR3 consists of 16 residues. Germline CDR1 and CDR2: ENHRY and SYGVKD. The CDR3 reads CAISESPGGANSPLHF. The DNA for the CDR3 is TGTGCCATCAGCGAGAGCCCCGGGGGGGCGAATTCACCCCTCCACTTT.

The genes are TRBV2 and TRBJ2-1; 9 bases line up with TRBD2. Germline lookup yields CDR1 SNHLY and CDR2 FYNNEI. The CDR3 length is 14 residues. V trimming: 2 bases; J trimming: 16 bases; junction bases outside the gene matches: 12. This chain's CDR3 is CASSENRAGGPYFF. The CDR3 DNA reads as TGTGCCAGCAGTGAAAATAGAGCGGGGGGCCCTTACTTCTTC. Drawing the rest from reference TRBV2 and TRBJ2-1, the complete variable domain is EPEVTQTPSHQVTQMGQEVILRCVPISNHLYFYWYRQILGQKVEFLVSFYNNEISEKSEIFDDQFSVERPDGSNFTLKIRSTKLEDSAMYFCASSENRAGGPYFFGPGTRLTVL.

This chain uses TRBV3-1 (or the pseudogene TRBV3-2) with TRBJ2-1, with D uncertain. Germline V lookup: CDR1 LGHDT, CDR2 YNNKEL (reference sequence). Trimming shortened V by 0 bases and J by 7 bases, and 7 bases separated the two germline ends. CDR3 length: 13 amino acids. As DNA, the CDR3 is TGTGCCAGCAGCCAAGAACCCAGGAATGAGCAGTTCTTC. It encodes CASSQEPRNEQFF.

The V gene is TRBV12-3 or TRBV12-4, the J gene TRBJ1-6; a possible D gene is TRBD1 (5 bases). V lost 7 bases and J 11 bases, leaving 15 bases between the germline ends. The CDR3 loop spans 13 amino acids. The CDR3 DNA sequence: TGTGCCAGCAACCAGGGCGGAGTGACACCCCTCCACTTT. Protein product: CASNQGGVTPLHF.

The CDR3 DNA reads TGTGCCAGCAGTTACCCCGGACAGACTAACTATGGCTACACCTTC. Its protein is CASSYPGQTNYGYTF. The chain joins TRBV6-5 to TRBJ1-2; TRBD1 is a possible D gene (6 bases). The CDR3 has 15 amino acids. The V end was cut by 2 bases, the J end by 0 bases, with 10 bases between. Germline V lookup: CDR1 MNHEY, CDR2 SVGAGI.

The V gene is TRBV4-1, the J gene TRBJ2-5; D is perhaps TRBD1 (5 bases). The germline V gene encodes CDR1 MGHRA and CDR2 YSYEKL. The CDR3 has 13 residues. V was pared by 4 bases and J by 11 bases, with 17 bases between. For the CDR3, the DNA is TGCGCCAGCAGCCTGGACATACGACCGACTCAGTACTTC. Amino acid sequence: CASSLDIRPTQYF.

As to this clone: The same CDR3 can be traced to other DNA sequences in this sample. DNA for the CDR3: TGTGCCAGCAGCTTAGCGGGGGGGAGCACAGATACGCAGTATTTT. Translated: CASSLAGGSTDTQYF. This chain links TRBV3-1 (or the pseudogene TRBV3-2) with TRBJ2-3, with 11 nucleotides matching TRBD2. The CDR3 is 15 residues long. After removal of 5 bases from V and 0 bases from J, the junction contained 1 base not matched to a gene. The germline V gene has CDR1 LGHDT and CDR2 YNNKEL (reference sequence).

The chain links TRBV7-9 to TRBJ1-2; D is possibly TRBD1 (6 bases). CDR1 is SEHNR and CDR2 is FQNEAQ in the germline V gene (reference sequence). CDR3 length equals 13 residues. The V end was cut by 7 bases, the J end by 4 bases, with 13 bases between. The CDR3 DNA sequence: TGTGCCAGCATCCTCTCGACAGGCTATGGCTACACCTTC. Its protein product is CASILSTGYGYTF. Combining the CDR3 with reference TRBV7-9 and TRBJ1-2 gives the whole variable domain DTGVSQNPRHKITKRGQNVTFRCDPISEHNRLYWYRQTLGQGPEFLTYFQNEAQLEKSRLLSDRFSAERPKGSFSTLEIQRTEQGDSAMYLCASILSTGYGYTFGSGTRLTVV.